These 7 T cell receptor beta chains originate from one sample sequenced in a study of identical twins. TCRdb analysed the 5' RACE reads with MiXCR anew, one entry per CDR3 protein. The table has roughly 190,000 distinct CDR3 sequences, more than 15% seen once; the top ten hold roughly two fifths. The same sample was also used in a study of T cells expressing NK-cell markers.

Sequencing was carried out using CD8+ T cells sorted from blood. Receptors originate from a woman aged 18-29 years in good health.

A few counts support this clonotype. This rearrangement joins TRBV7-9 to TRBJ2-7, with 10 bases fitting TRBD1. Germline assignment: CDR1 SEHNR and CDR2 FQNEAQ (reference sequence). The V segment lost 8 bases and the J segment 5 bases; nucleotides outside the gene matches: 6. The CDR3 is 13 amino acids. CDR3 coding DNA: TGTGCCAGCTGGACAGGGGGGATCCACGAGCAGTACTTC. It codes for CASWTGGIHEQYF.

Here the CDR3 DNA reads TGTGCCAGCAGCTTAGGATTAGCTAGCTCCTACGAGCAGTACTTC. Amino acid sequence: CASSLGLASSYEQYF. The chain recombines TRBV7-2 with TRBJ2-7; D is undetermined. Germline lookup yields CDR1 SGHTA and CDR2 FQGNSA. CDR3 length: 15 amino acids. V gave up 1 base and J gave up 0 bases, with 10 bases separating them. The full variable domain, its missing parts supplied by reference TRBV7-2 and TRBJ2-7, is GAGVSQSPSNKVTEKGKDVELRCDPISGHTALYWYRQSLGQGLEFLIYFQGNSAPDKSGLPSDRFSAERTGGSVSTLTIQRTQQEDSAVYLCASSLGLASSYEQYFGPGTRLTVT.

There are many counts of this clonotype. This chain connects TRBV12-3 or TRBV12-4 to TRBJ2-1; TRBD1 matches 10 bases. V was pared by 6 bases and J by 3 bases, with 5 bases of the junction left unmatched. The CDR3 is 15 residues long. The CDR3 coding sequence is TGTGCCAGCAGCCCCGGGACAGGGGTCTACAATGAGCAGTTCTTC. Encoded protein: CASSPGTGVYNEQFF.

V gene TRBV11-2 combines with J gene TRBJ2-1, with TRBD2 matching over 8 bases. The CDR3 sequence is 16 residues long. Germline CDR1 SGHAT, CDR2 FQNNGV. V was clipped by 1 base and J by 4 bases; unmatched bases: 6. The chain's CDR3 is CASSLGAGGRYNEQFF. CDR3 nucleotides: TGTGCCAGCAGCTTAGGGGCGGGGGGCCGTTACAATGAGCAGTTCTTC.

The chain has TRBV4-3 and TRBJ2-7; 7 bases are a match to TRBD2. V trimming: 4 bases; J trimming: 2 bases; junction bases outside the gene matches: 11. The CDR3 is 16 amino acids. CDR1 and CDR2 (germline): LGHNA, YSLEER. CDR3 bases: TGCGCCAGCAGCCCGGCGGTAGCGGGTTCCACCTACGAGCAGTACTTC. It codes for CASSPAVAGSTYEQYF.

In the case of this clonotype: A read error may account for a junction end that differs from germline. The chain uses TRBV11-1 and TRBJ2-2; 11 bases fit TRBD2. This CDR3 contains 18 residues. Germline-derived CDR1 and CDR2 are SGHAT and FQDESV (reference sequence). The CDR3 sequence: CASSDHPSGRSDTGEPFF. The CDR3 nucleotides are TGTGCCAGCAGCGACCACCCTAGCGGGAGGTCGGACACCGGGGAGCCGTTTTTT.

This rearrangement joins TRBV6-1 to TRBJ2-5, with 7 bases lining up with TRBD1. The V segment lost 8 bases and the J segment 5 bases; nucleotides outside the gene matches: 8. This CDR3 has 13 residues. Germline-derived CDR1 and CDR2 are MNHNS and SASEGT. The CDR3 bases are TGTGCCAGCGCAGGGGGAGTGTGGGAGACCCAGTACTTC. This sequence encodes CASAGGVWETQYF.